This entry lists 8 T cell receptor beta chains sequenced from one sample in a study of control samples from healthy donors and cancer patients. Clones were read by immunoSEQ multiplex PCR, and TCRdb kept only the in-frame ones, dropping some. The table has over 150,000 clones, almost 90% seen once. Sequenced sample: blood. Source of these receptors: a woman between 50 and 59 years old in good health.

This clone was counted once. The chain recombines TRBV10-3 with TRBJ1-3, with D uncertain. V was clipped by 3 bases and J by 4 bases, with 13 bases between them. The CDR3 totals 15 residues. Germline V gene sequence: CDR1 ENHRY, CDR2 SYGVKD. The CDR3 here is CAISESVDYGNTIYF. The CDR3 DNA follows: TGTGCCATCAGTGAATCGGTCGACTACGGAAACACCATATATTTT.

The CDR3 DNA reads as TGTGCCAGCAGCTTAAGGGGGGCAGGAGGAAACACCATATATTTT. It encodes CASSLRGAGGNTIYF. The rearrangement joins TRBV5-6 to TRBJ1-3; D perhaps matches TRBD1 (6 bases). The CDR3 has 15 residues. CDR1 is SGHDT and CDR2 is YYEEEE in the germline V gene. Trimming shortened V by 2 bases and J by 4 bases, and 13 bases separated the two germline ends.

Turning to this clone: One end of the junction fails to match germline, which may point to a read error. The V call is TRBV7-7, the J call TRBJ2-1, with 9 positions matching TRBD1. The CDR3 has 15 residues. Germline-derived CDR1 and CDR2 are SSHAT and FNYEAQ (reference sequence). This CDR3 is CASSLGGQGPNEQFF. The DNA of the CDR3 is TGTGCTAGCAGCTTAGGGGGACAGGGACCCAATGAGCAGTTCTTC.

Only one count was recorded for this clone. The DNA for the CDR3 is TGTGCCAGCAGGAGGACACAAGGGGCCTCACCCCTCCACTTT. This gives the protein CASRRTQGASPLHF. The V call is TRBV2, the J call TRBJ1-6; the D gene is possibly TRBD1 (5 bases). The V gene's germline CDR1 is SNHLY and CDR2 FYNNEI. CDR3 length: 14 residues. V gave up 6 bases and J gave up 10 bases, with 16 bases separating them.

The J gene is TRBJ1-5, the V gene TRBV19; D is unresolved. The germline V gene has CDR1 LNHDA and CDR2 SQIVND (reference sequence). V lost 6 bases, J lost 7 bases, and 13 bases lay in between. The CDR3 runs to 13 residues. CDR3 in DNA: TGTGCCAGTAGCCTCTATTACAGCCAGCCCCAGCATTTT. Translated, it gives CASSLYYSQPQHF.

V is TRBV4-1 and J is TRBJ1-5; D is perhaps TRBD1 (5 bases). The CDR3 length is 15 residues. Germline lookup yields CDR1 MGHRA and CDR2 YSYEKL. V lost 1 base to trimming and J lost 2 bases, with 9 bases between them. The CDR3 spells CASSQGLQGNQPQHF. The CDR3 coding sequence is TGCGCCAGCAGCCAAGGGTTACAGGGCAATCAGCCCCAGCATTTT.

The genes are TRBV19 and TRBJ1-1, with 8 bases matching TRBD1. Trimming at V came to 5 bases and at J to 1 base, leaving 6 bases not matched to a gene. This CDR3 has 15 residues. Germline V CDR1 and CDR2: LNHDA, SQIVND (reference sequence). The CDR3, as DNA: TGTGCCAGTAGTCTCGGGACAGGTGGGAACACTGAAGCTTTCTTT. Protein product: CASSLGTGGNTEAFF. The entire variable domain, with the rest obtained from reference TRBV19 and TRBJ1-1, is as follows: DGGITQSPKYLFRKEGQNVTLSCEQNLNHDAMYWYRQDPGQGLRLIYYSQIVNDFQKGDIAEGYSVSREKKESFPLTVTSAQKNPTAFYLCASSLGTGGNTEAFFGQGTRLTVV.

This clone showed up just once. V usage is TRBV2 and J usage is TRBJ2-7, with TRBD2 identical over 8 bases. The V gene end was trimmed by 4 bases and the J gene end by 3 bases; junction bases not matched to a gene: 5. Germline loops: CDR1 SNHLY, CDR2 FYNNEI. There are 14 residues in the CDR3. The CDR3 region has the DNA TGTGCCAGCAGTGTGTCCGGGAGGGACTACGAGCAGTACTTC. Its translation: CASSVSGRDYEQYF.